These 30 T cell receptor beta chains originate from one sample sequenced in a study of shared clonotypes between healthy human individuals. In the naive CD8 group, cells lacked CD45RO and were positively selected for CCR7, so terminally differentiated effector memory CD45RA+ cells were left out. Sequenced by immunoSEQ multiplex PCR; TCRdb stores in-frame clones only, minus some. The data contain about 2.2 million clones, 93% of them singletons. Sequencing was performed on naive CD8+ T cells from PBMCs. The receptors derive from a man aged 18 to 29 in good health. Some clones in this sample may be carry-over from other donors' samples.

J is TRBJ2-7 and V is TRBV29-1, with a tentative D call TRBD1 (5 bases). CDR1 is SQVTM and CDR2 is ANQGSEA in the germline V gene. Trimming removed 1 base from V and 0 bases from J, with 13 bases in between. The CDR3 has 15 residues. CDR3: CSVEVRGRSSYEQYF. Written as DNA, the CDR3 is TGCAGCGTTGAAGTAAGGGGCAGGAGCTCCTACGAGCAGTACTTC.

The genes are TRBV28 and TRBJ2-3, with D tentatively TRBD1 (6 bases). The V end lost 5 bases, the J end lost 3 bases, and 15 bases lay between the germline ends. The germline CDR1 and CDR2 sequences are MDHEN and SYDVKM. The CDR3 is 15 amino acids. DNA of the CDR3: TGTGCCAGCAGTGCCAGGGCCAGGGGTACAGATACGCAGTATTTT. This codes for CASSARARGTDTQYF.

The CDR3 DNA is TGTGCCAGCAGCTCCCGGACGGTACGAACCTACAATGAGCAGTTCTTC. This encodes CASSSRTVRTYNEQFF. The chain recombines TRBV27 with TRBJ2-1; no definite D call. The CDR3 length is 16 residues. Germline V gives CDR1 MNHEY, CDR2 SMNVEV (reference sequence). Trimming took 6 bases from V and 2 from J, leaving 17 bases between them.

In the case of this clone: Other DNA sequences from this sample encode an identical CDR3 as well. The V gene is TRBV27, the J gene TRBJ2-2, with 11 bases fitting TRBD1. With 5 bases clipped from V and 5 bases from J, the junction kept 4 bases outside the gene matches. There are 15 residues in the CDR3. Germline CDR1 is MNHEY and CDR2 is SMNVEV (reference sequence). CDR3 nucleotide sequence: TGTGCCAGCAGTCTAGGGACAGGGGGAACCGGGGAGCTGTTTTTT. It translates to CASSLGTGGTGELFF.

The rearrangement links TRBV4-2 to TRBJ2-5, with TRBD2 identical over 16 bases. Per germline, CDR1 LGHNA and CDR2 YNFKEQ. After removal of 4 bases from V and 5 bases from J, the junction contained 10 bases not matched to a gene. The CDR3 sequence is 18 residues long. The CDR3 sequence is CASSPYPGLAGGLETQYF. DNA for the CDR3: TGTGCCAGCAGCCCCTATCCGGGACTAGCGGGAGGGCTTGAGACCCAGTACTTC.

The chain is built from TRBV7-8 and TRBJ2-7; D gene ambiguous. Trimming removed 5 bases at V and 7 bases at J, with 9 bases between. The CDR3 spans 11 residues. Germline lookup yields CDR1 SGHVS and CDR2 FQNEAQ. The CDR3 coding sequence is TGTGCCAGCAGCCCATCCTGGGAGCAGTACTTC. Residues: CASSPSWEQYF. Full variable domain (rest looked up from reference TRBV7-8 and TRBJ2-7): GAGVSQSPRYKVAKRGQDVALRCDPISGHVSLFWYQQALGQGPEFLTYFQNEAQLDKSGLPSDRFFAERPEGSVSTLKIQRTQQEDSAVYLCASSPSWEQYFGPGTRLTVT.

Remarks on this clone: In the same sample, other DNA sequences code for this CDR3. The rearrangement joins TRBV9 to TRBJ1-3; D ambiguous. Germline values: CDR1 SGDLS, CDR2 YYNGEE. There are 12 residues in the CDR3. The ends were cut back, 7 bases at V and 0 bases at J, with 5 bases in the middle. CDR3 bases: TGTGCCAGCTCCCCCTCTGGAAACACCATATATTTT. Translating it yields CASSPSGNTIYF.

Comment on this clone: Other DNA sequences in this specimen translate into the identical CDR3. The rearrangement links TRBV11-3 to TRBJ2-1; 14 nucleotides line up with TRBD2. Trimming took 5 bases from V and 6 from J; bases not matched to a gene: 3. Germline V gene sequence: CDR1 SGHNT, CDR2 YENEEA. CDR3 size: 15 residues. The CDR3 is CASSLGTSGSNEQFF. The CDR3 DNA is TGTGCCAGCAGCCTAGGGACTAGCGGGAGCAATGAGCAGTTCTTC.

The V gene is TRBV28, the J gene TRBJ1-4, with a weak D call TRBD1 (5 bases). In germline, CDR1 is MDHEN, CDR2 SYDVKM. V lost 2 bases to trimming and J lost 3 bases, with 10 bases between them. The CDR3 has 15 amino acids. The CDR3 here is CASSLVGAANEKLFF. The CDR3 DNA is TGTGCCAGCAGTTTAGTCGGGGCGGCTAATGAAAAACTGTTTTTT.

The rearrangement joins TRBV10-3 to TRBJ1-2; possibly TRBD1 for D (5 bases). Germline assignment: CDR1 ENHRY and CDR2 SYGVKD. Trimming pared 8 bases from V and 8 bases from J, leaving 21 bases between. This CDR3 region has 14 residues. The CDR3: CAIPQGREFGGYTF. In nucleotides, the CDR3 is TGTGCCATCCCCCAAGGCAGGGAATTTGGCGGCTACACCTTC.

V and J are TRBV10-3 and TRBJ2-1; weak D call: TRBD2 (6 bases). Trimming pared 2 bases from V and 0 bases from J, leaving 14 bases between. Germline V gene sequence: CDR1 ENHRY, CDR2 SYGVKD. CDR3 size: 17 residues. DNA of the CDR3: TGTGCCATCAGTGAGCCGACCGTAGCGGTCTCCTACAATGAGCAGTTCTTC. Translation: CAISEPTVAVSYNEQFF.

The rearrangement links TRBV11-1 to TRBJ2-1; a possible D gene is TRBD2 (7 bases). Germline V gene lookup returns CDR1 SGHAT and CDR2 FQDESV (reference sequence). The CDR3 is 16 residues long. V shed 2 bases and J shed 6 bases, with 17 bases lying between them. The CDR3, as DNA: TGTGCCAGCAGCTTAAGTAGGGGGGAGGGCGGCAATGAGCAGTTCTTC. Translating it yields CASSLSRGEGGNEQFF.

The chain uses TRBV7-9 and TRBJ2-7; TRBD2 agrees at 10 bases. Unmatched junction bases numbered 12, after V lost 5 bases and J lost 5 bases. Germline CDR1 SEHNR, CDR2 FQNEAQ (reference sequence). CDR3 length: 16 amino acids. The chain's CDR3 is CASSVGGPLAGDEQYF. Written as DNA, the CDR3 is TGTGCCAGCAGCGTCGGAGGTCCGCTAGCGGGAGACGAGCAGTACTTC.

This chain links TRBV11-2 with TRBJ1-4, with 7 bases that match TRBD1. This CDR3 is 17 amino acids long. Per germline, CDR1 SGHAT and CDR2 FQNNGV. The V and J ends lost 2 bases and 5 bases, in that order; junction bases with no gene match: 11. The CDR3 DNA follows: TGTGCCAGCAGCTTAATTCCCGGAGGGGACAGCAATGAAAAACTGTTTTTT. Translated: CASSLIPGGDSNEKLFF.

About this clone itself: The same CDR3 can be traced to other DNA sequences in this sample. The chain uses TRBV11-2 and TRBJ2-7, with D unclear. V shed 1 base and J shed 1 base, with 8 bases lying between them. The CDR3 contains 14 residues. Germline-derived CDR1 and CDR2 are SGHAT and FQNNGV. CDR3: CASSLVSRSYEQYF. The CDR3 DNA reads TGTGCCAGCAGCTTAGTCTCTCGGTCCTACGAGCAGTACTTC.

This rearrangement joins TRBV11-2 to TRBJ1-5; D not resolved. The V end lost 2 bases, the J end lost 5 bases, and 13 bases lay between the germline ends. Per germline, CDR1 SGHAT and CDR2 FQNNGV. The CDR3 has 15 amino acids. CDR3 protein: CASSLSPGYYQPQHF. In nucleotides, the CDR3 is TGTGCCAGCAGCTTATCCCCCGGGTATTATCAGCCCCAGCATTTT.

CDR3 in amino acids: CSVRLSKREGPDTQYF. The CDR3, as DNA: TGCAGCGTTCGACTCTCTAAACGGGAGGGCCCCGATACGCAGTATTTT. The rearrangement links TRBV29-1 to TRBJ2-3, with TRBD2 matching 8 bases. V trimming: 5 bases; J trimming: 6 bases; junction bases outside the gene matches: 16. Germline V gene lookup returns CDR1 SQVTM and CDR2 ANQGSEA. This CDR3 is built from 16 residues.

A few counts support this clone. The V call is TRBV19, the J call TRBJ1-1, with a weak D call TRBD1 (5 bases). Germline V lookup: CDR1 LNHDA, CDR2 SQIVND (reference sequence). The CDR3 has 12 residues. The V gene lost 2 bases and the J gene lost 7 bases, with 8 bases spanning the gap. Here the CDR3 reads CASSISTGEAFF. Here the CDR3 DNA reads TGTGCCAGTAGTATATCAACAGGTGAAGCTTTCTTT.

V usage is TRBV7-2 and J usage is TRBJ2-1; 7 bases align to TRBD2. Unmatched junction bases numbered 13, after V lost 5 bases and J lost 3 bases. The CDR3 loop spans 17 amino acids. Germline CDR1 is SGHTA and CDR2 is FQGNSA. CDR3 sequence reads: CASSAHIAGVVYNEQFF. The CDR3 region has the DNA TGTGCCAGCAGCGCCCACATAGCGGGTGTAGTCTACAATGAGCAGTTCTTC.

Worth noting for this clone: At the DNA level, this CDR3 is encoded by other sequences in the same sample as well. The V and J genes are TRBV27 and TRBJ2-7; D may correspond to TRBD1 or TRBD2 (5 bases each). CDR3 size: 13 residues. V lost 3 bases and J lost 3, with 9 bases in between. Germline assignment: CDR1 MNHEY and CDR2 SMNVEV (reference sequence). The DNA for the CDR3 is TGTGCCAGCAGTTTTGGGACGGGCTACGAGCAGTACTTC. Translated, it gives CASSFGTGYEQYF.

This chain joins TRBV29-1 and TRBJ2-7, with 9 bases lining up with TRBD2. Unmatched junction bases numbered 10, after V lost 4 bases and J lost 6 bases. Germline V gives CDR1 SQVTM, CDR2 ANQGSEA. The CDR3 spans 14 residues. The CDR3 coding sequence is TGCAGCGTTGGCGGGGTAGCGGGAGTTCTCGAGCAGTACTTC. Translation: CSVGGVAGVLEQYF.

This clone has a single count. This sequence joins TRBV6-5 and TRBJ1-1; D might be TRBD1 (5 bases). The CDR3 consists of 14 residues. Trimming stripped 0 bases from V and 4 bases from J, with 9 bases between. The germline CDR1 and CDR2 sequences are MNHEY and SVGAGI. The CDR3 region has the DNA TGTGCCAGCAGTTACTCATCAGGGCTCACTGAAGCTTTCTTT. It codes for CASSYSSGLTEAFF.

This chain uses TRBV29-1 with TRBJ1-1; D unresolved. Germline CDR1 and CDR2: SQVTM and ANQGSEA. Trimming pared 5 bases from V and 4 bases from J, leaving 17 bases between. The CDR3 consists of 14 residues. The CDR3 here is CSVPSRTISTEAFF. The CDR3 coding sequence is TGCAGCGTTCCGTCACGGACTATCTCCACTGAAGCTTTCTTT.

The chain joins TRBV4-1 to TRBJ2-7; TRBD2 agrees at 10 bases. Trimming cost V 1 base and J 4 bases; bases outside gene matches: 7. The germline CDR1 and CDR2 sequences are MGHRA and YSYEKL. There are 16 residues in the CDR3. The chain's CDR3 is CASSQGLAGAQYEQYF. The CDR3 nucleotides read TGCGCCAGCAGCCAAGGTCTAGCGGGAGCCCAGTACGAGCAGTACTTC.

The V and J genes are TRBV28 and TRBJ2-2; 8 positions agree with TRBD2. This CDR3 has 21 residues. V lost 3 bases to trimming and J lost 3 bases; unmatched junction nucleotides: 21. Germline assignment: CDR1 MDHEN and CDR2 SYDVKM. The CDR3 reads CASSFASSEMAGGVYTGELFF. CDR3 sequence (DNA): TGTGCCAGCAGTTTTGCCAGCTCAGAAATGGCGGGGGGTGTGTACACCGGGGAGCTGTTTTTT.

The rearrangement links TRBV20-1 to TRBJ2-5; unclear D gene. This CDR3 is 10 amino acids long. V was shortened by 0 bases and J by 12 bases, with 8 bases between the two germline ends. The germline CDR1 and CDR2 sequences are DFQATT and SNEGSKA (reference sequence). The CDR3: CSARDRPEYF. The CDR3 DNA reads TGCAGTGCTAGAGATCGTCCAGAGTACTTC.

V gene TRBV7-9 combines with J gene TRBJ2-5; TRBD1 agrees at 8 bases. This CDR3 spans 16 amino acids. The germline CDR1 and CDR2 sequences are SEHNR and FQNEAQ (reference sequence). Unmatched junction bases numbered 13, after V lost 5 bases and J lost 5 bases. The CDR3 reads CASSPPWTQGAETQYF. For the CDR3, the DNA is TGTGCCAGCAGCCCACCTTGGACTCAGGGGGCGGAGACCCAGTACTTC.

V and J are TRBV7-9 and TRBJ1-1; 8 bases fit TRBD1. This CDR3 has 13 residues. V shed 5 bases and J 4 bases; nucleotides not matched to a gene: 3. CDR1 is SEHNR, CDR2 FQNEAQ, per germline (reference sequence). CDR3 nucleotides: TGTGCCAGCAGCCAGGGGGCCCGCACTGAAGCTTTCTTT. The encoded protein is CASSQGARTEAFF.

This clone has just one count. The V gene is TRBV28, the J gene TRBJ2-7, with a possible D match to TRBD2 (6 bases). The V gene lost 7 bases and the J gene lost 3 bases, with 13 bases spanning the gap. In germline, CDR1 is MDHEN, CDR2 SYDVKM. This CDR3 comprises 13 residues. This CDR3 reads CASTPSTSYEQYF. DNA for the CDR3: TGTGCCAGCACTCCCTCGACTAGCTACGAGCAGTACTTC.

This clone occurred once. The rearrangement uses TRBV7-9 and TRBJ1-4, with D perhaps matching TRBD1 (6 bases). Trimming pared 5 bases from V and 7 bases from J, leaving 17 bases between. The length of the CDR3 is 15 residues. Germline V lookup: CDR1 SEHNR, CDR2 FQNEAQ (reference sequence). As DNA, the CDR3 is TGTGCCAGCAGCGGTACTAAGGGGGAAAGTGAAAAACTGTTTTTT. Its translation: CASSGTKGESEKLFF.